One and the same sample provided the 29 T cell receptor beta chains below, sequenced in a study of molecular identifiers for immune sequencing clone quantification. TCRdb recomputed calls from the PCR reads with MiXCR, one row per CDR3 protein. The table has under 650,000 distinct CDR3 sequences, 20% seen once. What was sequenced was naive CD8+ T cells from blood, with Jurkat cell RNA spiked in. Subset reported: FACS-sorted CD8+CD4-CCR7+CD45RA+ naive T cells. These TCRs come from a human donor in good health. Some libraries in this study had Jurkat cell RNA spiked in.

Concerning this clonotype: Germline is not matched at one junction end, which may reflect a read error. The genes are TRBV6-2 or TRBV6-3 and TRBJ2-5, with TRBD2 identical over 10 bases. Looked up from germline, CDR1 is MNHEY and CDR2 is SVGEGT. The CDR3 consists of 15 residues. CDR3 sequence: CAGSLSGGAQETQYF. DNA for the CDR3: TGTGCCGGCAGTCTCAGCGGGGGGGCCCAAGAGACCCAGTACTTC.

This clonotype was recorded at least ten times. This chain joins TRBV12-3 or TRBV12-4 and TRBJ2-1; D is unresolved. The ends were cut back, 6 bases at V and 6 bases at J, with 15 bases in the middle. The CDR3 length is 14 residues. As DNA, the CDR3 is TGTGCCAGCAGCGGCTCCCCAGGAGCCAATGAGCAGTTCTTC. Its protein product is CASSGSPGANEQFF.

This clonotype was picked up many times. This chain links TRBV19 with TRBJ2-6; 10 bases are a match to TRBD1. After removal of 5 bases from V and 0 bases from J, the junction contained 7 bases not matched to a gene. The CDR3 is made up of 18 amino acids. Germline V lookup: CDR1 LNHDA, CDR2 SQIVND (reference sequence). The CDR3 loop reads CASSLPGQGTSGANVLTF. As DNA, the CDR3 is TGTGCCAGTAGTTTACCGGGACAGGGGACCTCTGGGGCCAACGTCCTGACTTTC.

This clonotype showed up many times. The chain carries TRBV10-3 and TRBJ2-1; 7 nucleotides agree with TRBD2. V shed 10 bases, J shed 6 bases, and the junction held 15 bases outside the gene matches. Germline V gene sequence: CDR1 ENHRY, CDR2 SYGVKD. The CDR3 sequence is 15 residues long. This CDR3 is CAKARGSGTSNEQFF. CDR3 sequence (DNA): TGTGCCAAAGCTCGAGGCAGCGGGACCTCCAATGAGCAGTTCTTC.

This clonotype was recorded at least ten times. This chain connects TRBV5-6 to TRBJ1-1; 7 bases align to TRBD1. The germline CDR1 and CDR2 sequences are SGHDT and YYEEEE. This CDR3 spans 15 amino acids. V gave up 2 bases and J gave up 0 bases; unmatched junction bases: 4. CDR3 sequence (DNA): TGTGCCAGCAGCTTTTCGGGACAGATGAACACTGAAGCTTTCTTT. This translates into CASSFSGQMNTEAFF.

This clonotype has at least ten counts. CDR3 sequence (DNA): TGTGCCAGCAAACCCGTTGGGGAGCTGTTTTTT. Its translation is CASKPVGELFF. The V call is TRBV7-9, the J call TRBJ2-2; D unclear. Trimming took 7 bases from V and 8 from J, leaving 8 bases between them. Germline CDR1 is SEHNR and CDR2 is FQNEAQ (reference sequence). CDR3 length equals 11 residues.

This clonotype was recorded at least ten times. V is TRBV7-9 and J is TRBJ2-2; the D is unclear. Trimming left V 5 bases short and J 2 bases short, with 18 bases between. The CDR3 runs to 17 residues. Looked up from germline, CDR1 is SEHNR and CDR2 is FQNEAQ (reference sequence). CDR3 in amino acids: CASSPLGGYLNTGELFF. The CDR3 region has the DNA TGTGCCAGCAGCCCCCTGGGCGGATACCTTAACACCGGGGAGCTGTTTTTT.

Concerning this clonotype: At one boundary the junction diverges from the germline segment, which might be a read error. The rearrangement uses TRBV5-3 and TRBJ1-4, with 11 bases lining up with TRBD1. TRBV5-3 falls under the ORF class, with uncertain function. The CDR3 totals 15 residues. The CDR3 sequence is CASSHRDRGNGKLFF. The CDR3 nucleotides read TGTGCCAGCAGCCACCGGGACAGGGGGAATGGAAAACTGTTTTTT.

This clonotype was counted at least ten times. The rearrangement uses TRBV24-1 and TRBJ2-2; D perhaps matches TRBD1 (6 bases). V lost 4 bases to trimming and J lost 0 bases, with 11 bases between them. From germline, CDR1 is KGHDR and CDR2 SFDVKD. This CDR3 spans 16 amino acids. The CDR3 sequence: CATSDEGHSNTGELFF. CDR3 coding DNA: TGTGCCACCAGTGACGAGGGACACTCGAACACCGGGGAGCTGTTTTTT.

Worth noting for this clonotype: An end of the junction differs from the germline gene, which may be a read error. This chain connects TRBV13 to TRBJ1-4; D gene unclear. The CDR3 extends over 12 amino acids. The germline CDR1 and CDR2 sequences are PRHDT and FYEKMQ (reference sequence). The CDR3: CASSLGVEKPFF. The CDR3 bases are TGTGCCAGCAGCTTAGGTGTGGAAAAACCGTTTTTT.

With respect to this clonotype: Possible read error: a much larger clone is one base away. The chain carries TRBV27 and TRBJ1-1; weak D call: TRBD1 (6 bases). This CDR3 has 15 residues. Germline V lookup: CDR1 MNHEY, CDR2 SMNVEV (reference sequence). Deletions cut 5 bases from V and 7 bases from J, with 20 bases between. The CDR3 region is CASSPLLGGSIEAFF. The DNA of the CDR3 is TGTGCCAGCAGTCCTCTCCTAGGGGGATCCATTGAAGCTTTCTTT.

This chain connects TRBV6-1 to TRBJ2-2; D gene ambiguous. Per the germline V gene, CDR1 is MNHNS and CDR2 is SASEGT. The CDR3 is 18 amino acids. The V and J ends lost 3 bases and 1 base respectively, with 18 bases between them. CDR3 sequence reads: CASSDPWAVTLNTGELFF. The DNA of the CDR3 is TGTGCCAGCAGTGACCCGTGGGCGGTCACTCTGAACACCGGGGAGCTGTTTTTT.

This clonotype was observed a few times. V and J are TRBV19 and TRBJ2-7; D gene uncertain. V gave up 5 bases and J gave up 0 bases, with 17 bases separating them. The CDR3 spans 16 residues. Germline-derived CDR1 and CDR2 are LNHDA and SQIVND (reference sequence). As DNA, the CDR3 is TGTGCCAGTAGTGTGACCCCCTATCCAGACTCCTACGAGCAGTACTTC. It encodes CASSVTPYPDSYEQYF.

Ten or more counts support this clonotype. The rearrangement uses TRBV6-2 or TRBV6-3 and TRBJ1-1, with unresolved D. The V and J ends lost 2 bases and 5 bases respectively, with 9 bases between them. CDR1 is MNHEY and CDR2 is SVGEGT in the germline V gene. The CDR3 covers 13 residues. The CDR3 DNA reads TGTGCCAGCAGTTACGTGGCCTGGACTGAAGCTTTCTTT. This encodes CASSYVAWTEAFF.

This clonotype was counted many times. This chain uses TRBV7-9 with TRBJ1-1, with D unresolved. The CDR3 is made up of 14 amino acids. CDR1 is SEHNR and CDR2 is FQNEAQ in the germline V gene (reference sequence). With 5 bases removed from V and 8 bases from J, the gap between germline ends came to 18 bases. The CDR3 sequence is CASSPSRADGEAFF. CDR3 in DNA: TGTGCCAGCAGCCCCTCGCGGGCAGACGGGGAAGCTTTCTTT.

Concerning this clonotype itself: An end of the junction differs from the germline gene, which may be a read error. CDR3 in amino acids: CASSIDPDRATTEASF. Written as DNA, the CDR3 is TGTGCCAGTAGTATAGACCCGGACAGGGCGACCACTGAAGCTTCCTTT. The rearrangement joins TRBV19 to TRBJ1-1, with 8 bases that match TRBD1. Germline V gene lookup returns CDR1 LNHDA and CDR2 SQIVND (reference sequence). The CDR3 runs 16 residues. The variable domain in full, completed from reference TRBV19 and TRBJ1-1, reads DGGITQSPKYLFRKEGQNVTLSCEQNLNHDAMYWYRQDPGQGLRLIYYSQIVNDFQKGDIAEGYSVSREKKESFPLTVTSAQKNPTAFYLCASSIDPDRATTEASFGQGTRLTVV.

This clonotype was seen a single time. With a much larger clone just one base away, this may be a read error. This likely comes from a read error, as the CDR3 has no conserved phenylalanine or tryptophan at its end. This chain joins TRBV6-6 and TRBJ1-1, with a tentative D call TRBD1 (6 bases). The CDR3 totals 16 residues. Trimming stripped 0 bases from V and 6 bases from J, with 17 bases between. The V gene's germline CDR1 is MNHNY and CDR2 SVGAGI (reference sequence). This CDR3 is CASSYSIQGDLAEAFL. CDR3 nucleotides: TGTGCCAGCAGTTACTCGATACAGGGCGATTTGGCTGAAGCTTTCCTT.

The sample holds many counts of this clonotype. The V and J genes are TRBV24-1 and TRBJ1-5; D ambiguous. CDR1 and CDR2 from the germline V gene are KGHDR and SFDVKD. V was pared by 3 bases and J by 5 bases, with 10 bases between. The CDR3 totals 14 residues. CDR3 loop: CATSDLLGDQPQHF. In nucleotides, the CDR3 is TGTGCCACCAGTGATCTCCTGGGCGATCAGCCCCAGCATTTT.

At least ten counts were recorded for this clonotype. The chain is built from TRBV4-1 and TRBJ1-5, with D hard to call. The CDR3 contains 15 residues. V shed 3 bases and J shed 0 bases, with 9 bases lying between them. Germline assignment: CDR1 MGHRA and CDR2 YSYEKL. The CDR3 coding sequence is TGCGCCAGCAGCCATATATCGGGTAGCAATCAGCCCCAGCATTTT. It is translated as CASSHISGSNQPQHF.

As concerns this clonotype: Being one base from a much bigger clone, this may be a read error. The V gene is TRBV20-1, the J gene TRBJ2-1; D may be TRBD1 or TRBD2 (5 bases each). Trimming shortened V by 7 bases and J by 4 bases, and 5 bases separated the two germline ends. The CDR3 is 10 residues long. CDR1 is DFQATT and CDR2 is SNEGSKA in the germline V gene (reference sequence). CDR3: CSGGYNEQFF. As DNA, the CDR3 is TGCAGTGGGGGGTACAATGAGCAGTTCTTC.

In this sample, this clonotype turned up many times. The gene calls are TRBV4-1 and TRBJ1-4, with D hard to call. Deletions cut 2 bases from V and 5 bases from J, with 6 bases between. CDR3 length equals 13 residues. Germline CDR1 MGHRA, CDR2 YSYEKL. This chain's CDR3 is CASSQPENEKLFF. The CDR3 nucleotides read TGCGCCAGCAGCCAACCTGAGAATGAAAAACTGTTTTTT.

This clonotype came up many times. CDR3 coding DNA: TGCAGTGCTAGAGAACCGGGACAGGGTGTCGAGACCCAGTACTTC. Its translation is CSAREPGQGVETQYF. The chain is built from TRBV20-1 and TRBJ2-5; 9 bases fit TRBD1. J was trimmed by 5 bases and V by 0 bases; bases with no gene match: 7. This CDR3 comprises 15 residues. Looked up from germline, CDR1 is DFQATT and CDR2 is SNEGSKA (reference sequence).

About this clonotype itself: One junction end does not reproduce the germline sequence, and a read error may be involved. The chain joins TRBV4-1 to TRBJ2-1, with 14 positions matching TRBD2. CDR1 MGHRA and CDR2 YSYEKL come from the germline V gene. This CDR3 comprises 18 residues. CDR3 amino acids: CASRQVSLTSGRDHEQFF. DNA for the CDR3: TGCGCCAGCAGACAAGTGAGCCTGACTAGCGGGAGGGATCATGAGCAGTTCTTC.

In this sample, this clonotype turned up once. A much larger clone is a single base away; this may be a read error. V and J are TRBV7-8 and TRBJ1-1, with 9 bases matching TRBD1. Germline loops: CDR1 SGHVS, CDR2 FQNEAQ. This CDR3 is 17 amino acids long. CDR3 loop: CAGSLGWGDREFTEAFF. For the CDR3, the DNA is TGTGCCGGCAGCTTAGGGTGGGGGGACAGGGAGTTCACTGAAGCTTTCTTT.

This clonotype was seen ten or more times. The V call is TRBV5-6, the J call TRBJ1-2; the D is unclear. CDR1 is SGHDT, CDR2 YYEEEE, per germline. V was shortened by 0 bases and J by 0 bases, with 3 bases between the two germline ends. The CDR3 contains 13 residues. CDR3 protein: CASSLAPNYGYTF. The CDR3 DNA is TGTGCCAGCAGCTTGGCTCCTAACTATGGCTACACCTTC.

In regard to this clonotype: This sequence may be a read error, since a much larger clone differs from it by one base. The rearrangement uses TRBV5-6 and TRBJ2-7; no clear D. Germline CDR1 and CDR2: SGHDT and YYEEEE. The CDR3 sequence is 13 residues long. The CDR3 reads CASSLGPPYEQCF. In nucleotides, the CDR3 is TGTGCCAGCAGCTTGGGCCCGCCCTACGAGCAGTGCTTC.

This clonotype was observed many times. V usage is TRBV7-9 and J usage is TRBJ2-7; tentatively, D is TRBD2 (5 bases). The germline CDR1 and CDR2 sequences are SEHNR and FQNEAQ (reference sequence). Trimming took off 1 base at V and 4 bases at J, with 11 bases between the two ends. This CDR3 is built from 14 residues. In nucleotides, the CDR3 is TGTGCCAGCAGCTTAGGGGTTAGCGAGTACGAGCAGTACTTC. This translates into CASSLGVSEYEQYF.

This clonotype was detected ten times or more. V gene TRBV12-3 or TRBV12-4 combines with J gene TRBJ2-5, with D possibly matching TRBD1 (7 bases). This CDR3 contains 15 residues. Trimming pared 7 bases from V and 2 bases from J, leaving 17 bases between. The DNA of the CDR3 is TGTGCCAGCACCCCTCAGGGGGGTTTACAAGAGACCCAGTACTTC. It translates to CASTPQGGLQETQYF.

This clonotype was observed a few times. Here the CDR3 reads CASSQSGLAGEVEQFF. In DNA, the CDR3 is TGCGCCAGCAGCCAATCGGGACTAGCGGGAGAGGTTGAGCAGTTCTTC. The chain recombines TRBV4-3 with TRBJ2-1, with TRBD2 identical over 14 bases. The CDR3 has 16 residues. The V and J ends lost 2 bases and 9 bases, in that order; junction bases with no gene match: 6. Germline CDR1 and CDR2: LGHNA and YSLEER.